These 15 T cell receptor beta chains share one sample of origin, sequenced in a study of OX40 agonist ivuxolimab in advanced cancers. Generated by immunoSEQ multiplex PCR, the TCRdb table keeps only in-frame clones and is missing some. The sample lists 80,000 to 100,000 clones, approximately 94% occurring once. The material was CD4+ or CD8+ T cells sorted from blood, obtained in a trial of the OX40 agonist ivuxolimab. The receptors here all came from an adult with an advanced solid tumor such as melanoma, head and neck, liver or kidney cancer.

The CDR3 bases are TGTGCCAGCAGTTGGGGGACCGGGGAGCTGTTTTTT. Translating it yields CASSWGTGELFF. The chain combines TRBV27 with TRBJ2-2; TRBD1 or TRBD2 may be the D gene (5 bases each). The CDR3 is 12 amino acids. Germline V gene data show CDR1 as MNHEY and CDR2 as SMNVEV (reference sequence). Between the trimmed V and J ends, which lost 4 bases and 5 bases, there was a span of 5 bases.

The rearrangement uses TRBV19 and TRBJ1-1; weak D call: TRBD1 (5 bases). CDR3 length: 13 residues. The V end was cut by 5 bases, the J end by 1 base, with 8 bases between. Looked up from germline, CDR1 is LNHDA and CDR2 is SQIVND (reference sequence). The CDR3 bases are TGTGCCAGTAGTCCCAGGGAGAACACTGAAGCTTTCTTT. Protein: CASSPRENTEAFF.

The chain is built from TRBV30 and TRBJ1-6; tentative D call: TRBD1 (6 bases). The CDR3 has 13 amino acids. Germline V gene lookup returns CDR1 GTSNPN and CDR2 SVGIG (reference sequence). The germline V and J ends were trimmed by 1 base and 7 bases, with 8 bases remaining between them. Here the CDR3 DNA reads TGTGCCTGGAGTGAAACAGGGAATTCACCCCTCCACTTT. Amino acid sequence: CAWSETGNSPLHF.

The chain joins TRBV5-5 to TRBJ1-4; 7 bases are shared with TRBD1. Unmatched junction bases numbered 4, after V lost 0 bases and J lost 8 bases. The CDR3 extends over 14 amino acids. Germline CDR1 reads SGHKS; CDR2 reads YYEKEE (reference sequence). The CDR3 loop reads CASSLEGAGEKLFF. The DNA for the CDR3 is TGTGCCAGCAGCTTGGAGGGGGCGGGAGAAAAACTGTTTTTT.

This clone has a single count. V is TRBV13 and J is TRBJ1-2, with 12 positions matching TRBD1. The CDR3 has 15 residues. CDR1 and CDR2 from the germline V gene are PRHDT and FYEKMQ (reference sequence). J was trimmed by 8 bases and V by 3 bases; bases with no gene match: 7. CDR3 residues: CASSFPGQGAEGYTF. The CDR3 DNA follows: TGTGCCAGCAGCTTTCCGGGACAGGGGGCGGAAGGCTACACCTTC. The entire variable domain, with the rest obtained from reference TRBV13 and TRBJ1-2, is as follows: AAGVIQSPRHLIKEKRETATLKCYPIPRHDTVYWYQQGPGQDPQFLISFYEKMQSDKGSIPDRFSAQQFSDYHSELNMSSLELGDSALYFCASSFPGQGAEGYTFGSGTRLTVV.

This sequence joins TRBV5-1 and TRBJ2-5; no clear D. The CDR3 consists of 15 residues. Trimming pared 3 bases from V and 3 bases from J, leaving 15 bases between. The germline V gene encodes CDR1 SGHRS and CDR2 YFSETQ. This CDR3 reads CASSYGRFGEETQYF. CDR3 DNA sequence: TGCGCCAGCAGCTACGGACGGTTTGGGGAAGAGACCCAGTACTTC.

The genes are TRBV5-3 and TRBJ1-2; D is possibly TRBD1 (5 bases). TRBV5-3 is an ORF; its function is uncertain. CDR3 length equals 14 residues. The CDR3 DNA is TGTGCATGCAAGCCTATGGGGCGGAACTATGGCTACACCTTC. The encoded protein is CACKPMGRNYGYTF.

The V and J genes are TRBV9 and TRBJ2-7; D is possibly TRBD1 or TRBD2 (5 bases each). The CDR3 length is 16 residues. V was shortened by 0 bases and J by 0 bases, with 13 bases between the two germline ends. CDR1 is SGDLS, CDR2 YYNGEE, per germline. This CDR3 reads CASSVGGTRASYEQYF. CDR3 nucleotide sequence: TGTGCCAGCAGCGTAGGGGGCACTAGGGCCTCCTACGAGCAGTACTTC.

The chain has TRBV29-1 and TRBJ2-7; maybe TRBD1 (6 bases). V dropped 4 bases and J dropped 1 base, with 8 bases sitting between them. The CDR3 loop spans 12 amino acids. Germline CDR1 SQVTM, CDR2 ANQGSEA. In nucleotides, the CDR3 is TGCAGCGTTGGACAGGAGTCCTACGAGCAGTACTTC. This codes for CSVGQESYEQYF.

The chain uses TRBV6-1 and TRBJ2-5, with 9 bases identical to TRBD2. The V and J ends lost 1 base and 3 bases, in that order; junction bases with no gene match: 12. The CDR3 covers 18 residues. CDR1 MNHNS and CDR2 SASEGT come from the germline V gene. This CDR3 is CASSEVRLAGPGEETQYF. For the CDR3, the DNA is TGTGCCAGCAGTGAAGTTAGGCTAGCGGGACCCGGAGAAGAGACCCAGTACTTC.

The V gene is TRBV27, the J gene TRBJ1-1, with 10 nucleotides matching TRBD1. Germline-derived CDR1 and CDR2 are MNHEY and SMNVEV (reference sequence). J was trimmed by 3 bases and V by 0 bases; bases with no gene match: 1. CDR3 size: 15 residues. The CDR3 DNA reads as TGTGCCAGCAGTTTATCCGGGACAGGGGACACTGAAGCTTTCTTT. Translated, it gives CASSLSGTGDTEAFF.

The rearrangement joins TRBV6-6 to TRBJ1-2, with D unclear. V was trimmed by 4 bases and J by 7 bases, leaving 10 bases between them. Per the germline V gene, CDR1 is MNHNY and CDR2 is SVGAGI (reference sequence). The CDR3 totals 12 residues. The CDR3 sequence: CASSLGRGGYTF. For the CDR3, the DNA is TGTGCCAGCAGTTTAGGAAGAGGTGGCTACACCTTC.

CDR3 DNA sequence: TGCGCCAGCAGTGAGGAAAGGAGGCTGTGGAACACTGAAGCTTTCTTT. It codes for CASSEERRLWNTEAFF. V usage is TRBV10-1 and J usage is TRBJ1-1; D call uncertain. The CDR3 has 16 amino acids. V was clipped by 2 bases and J by 1 base, with 14 bases between them. The germline CDR1 and CDR2 sequences are WNHNN and SYGVQD (reference sequence).

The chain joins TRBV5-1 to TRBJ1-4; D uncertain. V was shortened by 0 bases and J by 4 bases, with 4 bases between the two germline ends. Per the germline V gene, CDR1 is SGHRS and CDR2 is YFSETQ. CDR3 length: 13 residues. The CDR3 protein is CASSLESNEKLFF. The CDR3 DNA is TGCGCCAGCAGCTTGGAAAGTAATGAAAAACTGTTTTTT.

The CDR3 loop reads CASSWTADTEAFF. In nucleotides, the CDR3 is TGCGCCAGCAGCTGGACGGCAGACACTGAAGCTTTCTTT. The J gene is TRBJ1-1, the V gene TRBV5-1; D is unresolved. V lost 3 bases and J 3 bases, leaving 9 bases between the germline ends. This CDR3 is built from 13 residues. CDR1 and CDR2 (germline): SGHRS, YFSETQ.